One sample yielded the 30 T cell receptor beta chains listed below, sequenced in a study of beta chain features in type 1 diabetes. As every portion of the isolated RNA was reverse transcribed, the sequencing read expressed TCRB transcripts. Profiled with immunoSEQ multiplex PCR; TCRdb holds only in-frame clones, not every one. Here the sample spans under 950,000 clones, about 17% being singletons. The sequenced material came from naive CD4+ T cells from blood. The origin of the receptors is a woman younger than 35 in good health.

This clone was observed a single time. The V gene is TRBV29-1, the J gene TRBJ2-1, with TRBD2 identical over 12 bases. This CDR3 region has 16 residues. Germline V gene sequence: CDR1 SQVTM, CDR2 ANQGSEA. Losses at the gene ends were 6 bases for V and 2 bases for J; bases not matched to a gene: 8. The CDR3 loop is CSVKTRTSGTYNEQFF. The CDR3 nucleotides are TGCAGCGTGAAGACTCGGACTAGCGGGACCTACAATGAGCAGTTCTTC.

Regarding this clone: This sample includes further DNA sequences coding for the same CDR3. V gene TRBV29-1 combines with J gene TRBJ2-3, with D possibly matching TRBD2 (5 bases). Germline V CDR1 and CDR2: SQVTM, ANQGSEA. Trimming shortened V by 3 bases and J by 6 bases, and 22 bases separated the two germline ends. CDR3 length: 16 amino acids. The CDR3 region is CSVDIYGGTRVDTQYF. CDR3 sequence (DNA): TGCAGCGTTGATATATACGGCGGCACGCGGGTGGATACGCAGTATTTT.

This clone was picked up a small number of times. This sequence joins TRBV18 and TRBJ2-7; D tentatively reads TRBD1 or TRBD2 (5 bases each). The length of the CDR3 is 17 residues. Trimming removed 1 base at V and 6 bases at J, with 22 bases between. Looked up from germline, CDR1 is KGHSH and CDR2 is LQKENI. CDR3 sequence: CASSPQSPGTAAREQYF. As DNA, the CDR3 is TGTGCCAGCTCACCACAGTCTCCAGGGACGGCAGCCCGCGAGCAGTACTTC. The complete variable domain, with remaining parts taken from reference TRBV18 and TRBJ2-7, reads NAGVMQNPRHLVRRRGQEARLRCSPMKGHSHVYWYRQLPEEGLKFMVYLQKENIIDESGMPKERFSAEFPKEGPSILRIQQVVRGDSAAYFCASSPQSPGTAAREQYFGPGTRLTVT.

This clone has just a few counts. J is TRBJ2-1 and V is TRBV7-2, with TRBD2 identical over 8 bases. The germline V gene encodes CDR1 SGHTA and CDR2 FQGNSA. This CDR3 comprises 12 residues. Trimming at V came to 5 bases and at J to 12 bases, leaving 6 bases not matched to a gene. CDR3 protein: CASSPGLVAQFF. CDR3 sequence (DNA): TGTGCCAGCAGCCCGGGACTAGTTGCGCAGTTCTTC.

The chain recombines TRBV13 with TRBJ2-2, with D perhaps TRBD2 (5 bases). The CDR3 runs to 16 residues. Trimming cost V 8 bases and J 6 bases, with 22 bases left between them. Germline values: CDR1 PRHDT, CDR2 FYEKMQ (reference sequence). The CDR3 bases are TGTGCCAGCTCACCACGCCCCGAACCGGAGGCCGGGGAGCTGTTTTTT. It specifies CASSPRPEPEAGELFF.

In this sample, this clone turned up a few times. V usage is TRBV4-3 and J usage is TRBJ2-1; TRBD1 agrees at 7 bases. The CDR3 has 14 residues. The ends lost 6 bases at V and 9 bases at J; junction bases unmatched: 11. CDR1 is LGHNA and CDR2 is YSLEER in the germline V gene. The CDR3: CASRYDREIGEQFF. The CDR3 DNA sequence: TGCGCCAGCAGATATGACAGGGAGATAGGTGAGCAGTTCTTC.

The sample holds a few counts of this clone. The chain uses TRBV5-6 and TRBJ2-7, with a weak D call TRBD1 (6 bases). V shed 1 base and J shed 3 bases, with 14 bases lying between them. CDR3 size: 15 residues. Germline V gives CDR1 SGHDT, CDR2 YYEEEE. CDR3 nucleotides: TGTGCCAGCAGCTTGATCGACAGGTACTACTACGAGCAGTACTTC. Encoded protein: CASSLIDRYYYEQYF.

This clone was counted between two and nine times. The chain combines TRBV4-2 with TRBJ2-1; 10 positions agree with TRBD2. Germline V lookup: CDR1 LGHNA, CDR2 YNFKEQ. This CDR3 has 17 residues. The junction had 7 bases not matched to a gene; V was cut back by 1 base and J by 4 bases. The CDR3 DNA reads TGTGCCAGCAGCCAAGTATTTAGGACTAGCGGATACAATGAGCAGTTCTTC. As protein: CASSQVFRTSGYNEQFF.

The rearrangement links TRBV7-2 to TRBJ2-6, with unresolved D. This CDR3 is 14 amino acids long. The V gene lost 6 bases and the J gene lost 0 bases, with 6 bases spanning the gap. From germline, CDR1 is SGHTA and CDR2 FQGNSA. The CDR3 loop is CASRSGSGANVLTF. Written as DNA, the CDR3 is TGTGCCAGCAGATCCGGCTCTGGGGCCAACGTCCTGACTTTC.

The rearrangement uses TRBV7-9 and TRBJ2-5; tentatively, D is TRBD2 (6 bases). Trimming left V 1 base short and J 9 bases short, with 27 bases between. The length of the CDR3 is 18 residues. Germline V lookup: CDR1 SEHNR, CDR2 FQNEAQ (reference sequence). CDR3 sequence reads: CASSLGPRRGPGRSAQYF. The CDR3 nucleotides are TGTGCCAGCAGCTTAGGTCCGAGGAGGGGACCCGGTCGATCGGCCCAGTACTTC.

To note about this clone: Other nucleotide sequences from this sample produce the same CDR3. The chain uses TRBV6-6 and TRBJ1-3; D gene uncertain. Germline V gene lookup returns CDR1 MNHNY and CDR2 SVGAGI (reference sequence). The germline V and J ends were trimmed by 2 bases and 7 bases, with 6 bases remaining between them. The CDR3 is 12 residues long. The CDR3 DNA follows: TGTGCCAGCAGTTACACGCGGAACACCATATATTTT. Amino acids: CASSYTRNTIYF.

The chain carries TRBV6-5 and TRBJ2-3; D possibly matches TRBD1 or TRBD2 (5 bases each). The V and J ends lost 8 bases and 0 bases respectively, with 6 bases between them. Per germline, CDR1 MNHEY and CDR2 SVGAGI. CDR3 length equals 12 residues. The CDR3 is CASRDSTDTQYF. The CDR3 nucleotides are TGTGCCAGCCGGGACAGCACAGATACGCAGTATTTT.

A few counts support this clone. The chain uses TRBV18 and TRBJ1-2; 8 bases agree with TRBD1. This CDR3 has 14 amino acids. V was clipped by 2 bases and J by 4 bases; unmatched bases: 3. Germline assignment: CDR1 KGHSH and CDR2 LQKENI. The CDR3 reads CASSPRTGIYGYTF. DNA for the CDR3: TGTGCCAGCTCACCAAGGACAGGGATCTATGGCTACACCTTC.

This clone was observed a few times. The V gene is TRBV4-3, the J gene TRBJ2-1; D is possibly TRBD1 or TRBD2 (6 bases each). The CDR3 spans 14 residues. V gave up 1 base and J gave up 8 bases, with 12 bases separating them. Germline V gene lookup returns CDR1 LGHNA and CDR2 YSLEER. The CDR3 is CASSQVGGFDEQFF. The CDR3 nucleotides read TGCGCCAGCAGCCAAGTAGGGGGGTTCGATGAGCAGTTCTTC.

The V gene is TRBV7-8, the J gene TRBJ2-6; perhaps TRBD1 as D (6 bases). Trimming removed 5 bases from V and 1 base from J, with 12 bases in between. CDR3 length: 16 residues. Germline CDR1 and CDR2: SGHVS and FQNEAQ. This CDR3 reads CASSPAGVSGANVLTF. The CDR3 DNA reads as TGTGCCAGCAGCCCAGCAGGGGTTTCTGGGGCCAACGTCCTGACTTTC.

This clone was found many times. The chain recombines TRBV14 with TRBJ2-5; possible D gene TRBD1, 6 bases. From germline, CDR1 is SGHDN and CDR2 FVKESK. The V gene lost 4 bases and the J gene lost 4 bases, with 13 bases spanning the gap. The CDR3 sequence is 14 residues long. CDR3 nucleotide sequence: TGTGCCAGCAGCCTCAGGGGTTTACGAGAGACCCAGTACTTC. Its protein product is CASSLRGLRETQYF.

This clone has only a few counts. This chain uses TRBV9 with TRBJ2-1, with a tentative D call TRBD2 (6 bases). Trimming removed 4 bases from V and 7 bases from J, with 15 bases in between. The CDR3 has 14 amino acids. CDR1 SGDLS and CDR2 YYNGEE come from the germline V gene. CDR3 nucleotides: TGTGCCAGCAGCCAAGTGGTACGGGAGAATGAGCAGTTCTTC. It translates to CASSQVVRENEQFF.

This clone was seen a handful of times. V is TRBV28 and J is TRBJ2-1, with 11 bases identical to TRBD2. Germline V lookup: CDR1 MDHEN, CDR2 SYDVKM. Losses at the gene ends were 3 bases for V and 9 bases for J; bases not matched to a gene: 7. The CDR3 spans 15 residues. CDR3 sequence reads: CASSLRLAGLTEQFF. CDR3 nucleotide sequence: TGTGCCAGCAGTTTGCGACTAGCGGGATTGACTGAGCAGTTCTTC. The variable domain in full, completed from reference TRBV28 and TRBJ2-1, reads DVKVTQSSRYLVKRTGEKVFLECVQDMDHENMFWYRQDPGLGLRLIYFSYDVKMKEKGDIPEGYSVSREKKERFSLILESASTNQTSMYLCASSLRLAGLTEQFFGPGTRLTVL.

In its sample, this clone was seen a few times. CDR3 DNA sequence: TGTGCCAGCAGACAGGGGCTCGAGCAGTACTTC. Amino acids: CASRQGLEQYF. The chain combines TRBV2 with TRBJ2-7; 7 bases match TRBD1. The V and J ends lost 6 bases and 6 bases, in that order; junction bases with no gene match: 2. The CDR3 consists of 11 residues. The germline V gene has CDR1 SNHLY and CDR2 FYNNEI.

The rearrangement joins TRBV10-2 to TRBJ1-2; no clear D. There are 13 residues in the CDR3. V lost 8 bases and J lost 1, with 11 bases in between. Looked up from germline, CDR1 is WSHSY and CDR2 is SAAADI. The CDR3 sequence is CASHQTDNYGYTF. CDR3 coding DNA: TGCGCCAGCCACCAGACTGATAACTATGGCTACACCTTC.

This clone has only a few counts. The chain recombines TRBV6-5 with TRBJ2-2, with TRBD2 matching over 7 bases. Looked up from germline, CDR1 is MNHEY and CDR2 is SVGAGI. J lost 5 bases, V lost 7 bases, and 7 bases had no gene match. The CDR3 is made up of 14 amino acids. The CDR3 loop is CASTRTGRTGELFF. CDR3 DNA sequence: TGTGCCAGCACCCGAACCGGGAGGACCGGGGAGCTGTTTTTT.

Note on this clone: This sample includes further DNA sequences coding for the same CDR3. This chain links TRBV7-2 with TRBJ2-5; D is undetermined. Deletions cut 5 bases from V and 0 bases from J, with 4 bases between. The CDR3 is 12 residues long. The germline V gene encodes CDR1 SGHTA and CDR2 FQGNSA. CDR3 in DNA: TGTGCCAGCAGCAGGTACCAAGAGACCCAGTACTTC. It is translated as CASSRYQETQYF.

This clone was seen a handful of times. The chain joins TRBV10-3 to TRBJ1-2; 8 positions match TRBD1. V lost 2 bases to trimming and J lost 4 bases; unmatched junction nucleotides: 6. The germline V gene encodes CDR1 ENHRY and CDR2 SYGVKD. This CDR3 is 15 amino acids long. The CDR3 region has the DNA TGTGCCATCAGTGAGCAAAACAGGGGGGTCTATGGCTACACCTTC. As protein: CAISEQNRGVYGYTF.

This clone showed up just a few times. The chain joins TRBV25-1 to TRBJ2-7; D might be TRBD1 or TRBD2, each matching 5 bases. CDR1 MGHDK and CDR2 SYGVNS come from the germline V gene. V was cut by 9 bases and J by 1 base, with 7 bases left in between. CDR3 length: 11 residues. In DNA form, the CDR3 reads TGTGCCAGGGGGGATTCCTACGAGCAGTACTTC. This sequence encodes CARGDSYEQYF.

This clone was seen more than once but under ten times. The CDR3 here is CAISWRPGGSVNTGELFF. CDR3 bases: TGTGCCATCAGTTGGCGGCCAGGGGGTTCGGTGAACACCGGGGAGCTGTTTTTT. J is TRBJ2-2 and V is TRBV10-3, with 7 bases lining up with TRBD1. The CDR3 contains 18 residues. V shed 5 bases and J 1 base; nucleotides not matched to a gene: 13. CDR1 is ENHRY, CDR2 SYGVKD, per germline.

The chain links TRBV5-1 to TRBJ2-1, with D tentatively TRBD1 (6 bases). Germline loops: CDR1 SGHRS, CDR2 YFSETQ. CDR3 length: 12 residues. The V and J ends lost 2 bases and 10 bases respectively, with 10 bases between them. This CDR3 is CASSLSGEEQFF. The CDR3 DNA reads as TGCGCCAGCAGCTTATCAGGGGAAGAGCAGTTCTTC.

The rearrangement joins TRBV7-2 to TRBJ1-2; TRBD1 might be the D (6 bases). The CDR3 spans 15 residues. Germline CDR1 is SGHTA and CDR2 is FQGNSA. V was clipped by 5 bases and J by 3 bases, with 16 bases between them. In nucleotides, the CDR3 is TGTGCCAGCAGCCTAGGGACACCCAGGTACTATGGCTACACCTTC. Translation gives CASSLGTPRYYGYTF.

This clone was counted between two and nine times. The chain uses TRBV7-2 and TRBJ2-7; TRBD1 or TRBD2 may be the D gene (6 bases each). The CDR3 contains 16 residues. Germline CDR1 is SGHTA and CDR2 is FQGNSA. V lost 2 bases and J lost 3, with 17 bases in between. The CDR3 loop reads CASSLLRGALHYEQYF. The CDR3 DNA follows: TGTGCCAGCAGCTTATTAAGGGGGGCACTCCACTACGAGCAGTACTTC.

This clone appeared a few times. This chain links TRBV11-2 with TRBJ1-4; possibly TRBD1 for D (6 bases). The CDR3 runs 16 residues. Germline V gives CDR1 SGHAT, CDR2 FQNNGV. V was clipped by 3 bases and J by 2 bases, with 13 bases between them. The DNA for the CDR3 is TGTGCCAGCAGCTTTCCCAGGGGAGGTACTAATGAAAAACTGTTTTTT. Translating gives CASSFPRGGTNEKLFF.

The chain carries TRBV9 and TRBJ2-7; D might be TRBD1 or TRBD2, each matching 5 bases. The V gene lost 3 bases and the J gene lost 2 bases, with 15 bases spanning the gap. Germline V gives CDR1 SGDLS, CDR2 YYNGEE. The length of the CDR3 is 15 residues. This chain's CDR3 is CASSADRDPPYEQYF. The CDR3 DNA sequence: TGTGCCAGCAGCGCGGACCGGGACCCTCCCTACGAGCAGTACTTC.